Sequencing of this T cell receptor (beta chain) was carried out in a study of cytomegalovirus exposure and HLA in healthy donors. Whole-study context: A later analysis reported the 100 to 150 validation repertoires used the same platform as the roughly 700 first-cohort repertoires. Study-wide points: The CMV antigen specificity of a few CMV-associated chains was confirmed through in vitro analysis. Among TCR beta chains, those listed as cytomegalovirus-associated numbered some 160. Subsequent analysis revealed that first-cohort TCR clusters tended to co-occur in the 120 or so validation repertoires.

Assay: immunoSEQ multiplex PCR; the TCRdb copy retains only in-frame clones and omits some. The sample contains 150,000 to 200,000 clones, roughly 86% of which appear only once. Comments on this clone: Antigen: not known.

The origin of this receptor is a young man in good health and CMV-seropositive. The sample taken for sequencing was PBMCs.

CDR3 in DNA: TGCGCCAGCAGCCAAGCAGGACAGGGCTTATTCGGTGAAAAACTGTTTTTT. Its protein is CASSQAGQGLFGEKLFF. The chain joins TRBV4-1 to TRBJ1-4, with TRBD1 matching 8 bases. The length of the CDR3 is 17 residues. Germline V lookup: CDR1 MGHRA, CDR2 YSYEKL. V lost 1 base, J lost 7 bases, and 11 bases stayed unmatched.